Listed below are T cell receptor beta chains from one sample, sequenced in a study of vaccination and CD4 T cells after COVID-19. One entry per CDR3 protein results from TCRdb running MiXCR on the PCR reads. Here the sample spans roughly 12,000 distinct CDR3 sequences, 35% to 50% being singletons. No antigen has been identified for these receptors. The sample taken for sequencing was cultured CD4+ T cells from blood. Source of these receptors: a human donor with COVID-19. The CDR3 runs from the conserved cysteine through the conserved F or W. The order of the fields is clone size, J gene, V gene, D gene, CDR3 protein, CDR3 DNA. D genes are given only for firm matches. Clone size appears in some rows only: once, few, many, or a class for an expanded clone.

size: -; J: TRBJ1-1; V: TRBV12-3/TRBV12-4; D: -; CDR3: CASSLPQRYGNEAFF; DNA: TGTGCCAGCAGTTTACCCCAGCGGTACGGAAATGAAGCTTTCTTT
size: -; J: TRBJ1-1; V: TRBV18; D: -; CDR3: CASSPPLGLNTEAFF; DNA: TGTGCCAGCTCACCACCGCTGGGCTTGAACACTGAAGCTTTCTTT
size: few; J: TRBJ1-1; V: TRBV7-9; D: -; CDR3: CASSLGEARRGLAEAFF; DNA: TGTGCCAGCAGCTTAGGGGAAGCCCGACGAGGACTCGCTGAAGCTTTCTTT
size: -; J: TRBJ2-7; V: TRBV12-3/TRBV12-4; D: -; CDR3: CASSLGQGDEQYF; DNA: TGTGCCAGCAGTTTGGGGCAGGGCGACGAGCAGTACTTC
size: few; J: TRBJ2-3; V: TRBV2; D: TRBD1; CDR3: CASSEKGQGIMFTDTQYF; DNA: TGTGCCAGCAGTGAAAAGGGACAGGGAATTATGTTCACAGATACGCAGTATTTT
size: -; J: TRBJ2-7; V: TRBV7-9; D: -; CDR3: CASSARGGTGEQYF; DNA: TGTGCCAGCAGCGCTAGAGGGGGAACGGGCGAGCAGTACTTC
size: -; J: TRBJ2-7; V: TRBV11-3; D: -; CDR3: CASSLDRWSYEQYF; DNA: TGTGCCAGCAGCTTAGATCGGTGGAGCTACGAGCAGTACTTC
size: -; J: TRBJ1-2; V: TRBV4-1; D: TRBD1; CDR3: CASSQADRADGGYTF; DNA: TGCGCCAGCAGCCAAGCTGACAGGGCGGATGGAGGCTACACCTTC
size: -; J: TRBJ1-2; V: TRBV12-3/TRBV12-4; D: -; CDR3: CVTEGVYTF; DNA: TGTGTCACGGAGGGGGTCTACACCTTC
size: -; J: TRBJ2-1; V: TRBV15; D: -; CDR3: CATSRRQSPYNEQFF; DNA: TGTGCCACCAGCAGAAGACAGTCACCGTACAATGAGCAGTTCTTC
size: few; J: TRBJ2-2; V: TRBV7-2; D: -; CDR3: CASSPIGRGNTGELFF; DNA: TGTGCCAGCAGCCCCATCGGGCGGGGGAACACCGGGGAGCTGTTTTTT
size: once; J: TRBJ2-1; V: TRBV6-1; D: TRBD2; CDR3: CASTLAGGNEQFF; DNA: TGTGCCAGCACTTTAGCGGGGGGAAATGAGCAGTTCTTC
size: -; J: TRBJ2-3; V: TRBV5-6; D: -; CDR3: CASSLDPTDTQYF; DNA: TGTGCCAGCAGCTTGGACCCTACAGATACGCAGTATTTT
size: -; J: TRBJ2-7; V: TRBV6-2/TRBV6-3; D: -; CDR3: CASSYPVRYEQYF; DNA: TGTGCCAGCAGTTACCCAGTTCGTTACGAGCAGTACTTC
size: -; J: TRBJ2-3; V: TRBV5-5; D: -; CDR3: CASSQGVSGTDTQYF; DNA: TGTGCCAGCAGCCAAGGGGTTAGCGGTACAGATACGCAGTATTTT
size: once; J: TRBJ1-5; V: TRBV19; D: -; CDR3: CASRGGNQPQHF; DNA: TGTGCCAGTAGGGGCGGCAATCAGCCCCAGCATTTT
size: -; J: TRBJ2-7; V: TRBV10-3; D: TRBD2; CDR3: CAISESTSGAGEQYF; DNA: TGTGCCATCAGTGAGTCGACCAGCGGGGCAGGGGAGCAGTACTTC
size: few; J: TRBJ1-6; V: TRBV11-3; D: -; CDR3: CASSLSLLSWSPLHF; DNA: TGTGCCAGCAGCTTAAGTCTTCTGAGTTGGTCACCCCTCCACTTT
size: -; J: TRBJ2-3; V: TRBV7-9; D: TRBD2; CDR3: CASSLAGGPADTQYF; DNA: TGTGCCAGCAGCCTAGCGGGGGGGCCTGCAGATACGCAGTATTTT
size: -; J: TRBJ1-6; V: TRBV7-2; D: TRBD1; CDR3: CASSSGQGASSPLHF; DNA: TGTGCCAGCAGCTCTGGACAGGGGGCGAGTTCACCCCTCCACTTT
size: few; J: TRBJ1-2; V: TRBV6-1; D: -; CDR3: CASPDLYYGYTF; DNA: TGTGCCAGCCCCGACCTCTACTATGGCTACACCTTC
size: few; J: TRBJ1-1; V: TRBV11-3; D: -; CDR3: CASSWGGNTEAFF; DNA: TGTGCCAGCAGCTGGGGGGGAAACACTGAAGCTTTCTTT
size: -; J: TRBJ1-2; V: TRBV10-3; D: -; CDR3: CAISEATGNGYTF; DNA: TGTGCCATCAGTGAGGCTACAGGGAACGGCTACACCTTC
size: -; J: TRBJ2-1; V: TRBV20-1; D: -; CDR3: CSARGVAGAWDEQFF; DNA: TGCAGTGCTAGAGGGGTTGCGGGGGCCTGGGATGAGCAGTTCTTC
size: -; J: TRBJ1-2; V: TRBV5-1; D: -; CDR3: CASSLLAGPSHGYTF; DNA: TGCGCCAGCAGCTTGCTAGCAGGACCGTCGCATGGCTACACCTTC
size: -; J: TRBJ1-2; V: TRBV19; D: TRBD1; CDR3: CASNLQDRGNYGYTF; DNA: TGTGCCAGTAATCTCCAAGACAGGGGGAACTATGGCTACACCTTC
size: -; J: TRBJ2-5; V: TRBV2; D: TRBD1; CDR3: CASSRTGPETQYF; DNA: TGTGCCAGCAGTAGGACAGGGCCAGAGACCCAGTACTTC
size: -; J: TRBJ2-3; V: TRBV21-1; D: -; CDR3: CASSKGQGQYTDTQYF; DNA: TGTGCCAGCAGCAAAGGACAGGGGCAATACACAGATACGCAGTATTTT
size: large; J: TRBJ1-2; V: TRBV7-2; D: -; CDR3: CASSPRVGSGYTF; DNA: TGTGCCAGCAGCCCCCGGGTGGGTAGTGGCTACACCTTC
size: -; J: TRBJ1-5; V: TRBV12-3/TRBV12-4; D: -; CDR3: CASSRRGDGQPQHF; DNA: TGTGCCAGCAGCCGCAGGGGAGACGGTCAGCCCCAGCATTTT
size: few; J: TRBJ1-2; V: TRBV6-1; D: -; CDR3: CASRRIQDSKAGYTF; DNA: TGTGCCAGCCGTCGCATACAGGACTCTAAAGCCGGCTACACCTTC
size: few; J: TRBJ1-2; V: TRBV6-5; D: -; CDR3: CASSYHRKQDYGYTF; DNA: TGTGCCAGCAGTTACCACAGGAAGCAGGACTATGGCTACACCTTC
size: -; J: TRBJ2-2; V: TRBV30; D: TRBD2; CDR3: CAWSVGLVNGGLFF; DNA: TGTGCCTGGAGTGTAGGACTAGTTAACGGGGGGCTGTTTTTT
size: few; J: TRBJ1-2; V: TRBV27; D: -; CDR3: CASMERSLSSKGRYGYTF; DNA: TGTGCCAGCATGGAACGGTCTCTTAGCTCCAAAGGCCGCTATGGCTACACCTTC
size: -; J: TRBJ2-5; V: TRBV7-7; D: -; CDR3: CASSLGDQETQYF; DNA: TGTGCTAGCAGCCTAGGGGACCAAGAGACCCAGTACTTC
size: few; J: TRBJ2-2; V: TRBV19; D: TRBD1; CDR3: CASSSDRGRVTGELFF; DNA: TGTGCCAGTAGTAGCGACAGGGGGCGCGTCACCGGGGAGCTGTTTTTT
size: -; J: TRBJ2-7; V: TRBV20-1; D: TRBD2; CDR3: CSARIPPASGPGQYF; DNA: TGCAGTGCTAGAATTCCTCCGGCTAGCGGGCCAGGGCAGTACTTC
size: -; J: TRBJ1-1; V: TRBV20-1; D: -; CDR3: CSARDTGVWGTEAFF; DNA: TGCAGTGCTAGAGACACCGGCGTTTGGGGTACTGAAGCTTTCTTT
size: -; J: TRBJ2-2; V: TRBV9; D: TRBD2; CDR3: CASSGTSGGNTGELFF; DNA: TGTGCCAGCAGCGGGACTAGCGGGGGGAACACCGGGGAGCTGTTTTTT
size: few; J: TRBJ1-6; V: TRBV12-3/TRBV12-4; D: -; CDR3: CASTINNSPLHF; DNA: TGTGCCAGCACCATAAATAATTCACCCCTCCACTTT
size: -; J: TRBJ1-2; V: TRBV28; D: -; CDR3: CATFTGGLWGGYTF; DNA: TGTGCCACCTTCACGGGGGGCCTGTGGGGTGGCTACACCTTC
size: -; J: TRBJ2-3; V: TRBV6-1; D: TRBD2; CDR3: CASSPGLVPDTQYF; DNA: TGTGCCAGCAGTCCGGGACTAGTACCAGATACGCAGTATTTT
size: -; J: TRBJ2-7; V: TRBV6-2/TRBV6-3; D: TRBD1; CDR3: CASSYNPGQGILHEQYF; DNA: TGTGCCAGCAGCTATAACCCGGGACAGGGCATACTCCACGAGCAGTACTTC
size: few; J: TRBJ1-5; V: TRBV27; D: -; CDR3: CASSLSQGRNQPQHF; DNA: TGTGCCAGCAGTTTAAGTCAGGGGAGGAACCAGCCCCAGCATTTT